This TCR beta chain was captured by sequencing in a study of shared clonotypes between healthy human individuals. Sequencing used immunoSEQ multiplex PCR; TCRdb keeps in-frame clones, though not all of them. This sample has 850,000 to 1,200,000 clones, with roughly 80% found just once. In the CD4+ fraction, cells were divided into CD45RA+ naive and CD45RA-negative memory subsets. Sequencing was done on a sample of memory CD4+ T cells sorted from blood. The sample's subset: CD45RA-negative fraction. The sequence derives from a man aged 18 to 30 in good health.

CDR3 sequence reads: CASSLGQGTGELFF. The CDR3 DNA sequence: TGTGCCAGCAGCTTGGGACAGGGGACCGGGGAGCTGTTTTTT. The chain is built from TRBV7-3 and TRBJ2-2; 10 nucleotides line up with TRBD1. V shed 3 bases and J 5 bases; nucleotides not matched to a gene: 0. This CDR3 has 14 residues. CDR1 is SGHTA, CDR2 FQGTGA, per germline.